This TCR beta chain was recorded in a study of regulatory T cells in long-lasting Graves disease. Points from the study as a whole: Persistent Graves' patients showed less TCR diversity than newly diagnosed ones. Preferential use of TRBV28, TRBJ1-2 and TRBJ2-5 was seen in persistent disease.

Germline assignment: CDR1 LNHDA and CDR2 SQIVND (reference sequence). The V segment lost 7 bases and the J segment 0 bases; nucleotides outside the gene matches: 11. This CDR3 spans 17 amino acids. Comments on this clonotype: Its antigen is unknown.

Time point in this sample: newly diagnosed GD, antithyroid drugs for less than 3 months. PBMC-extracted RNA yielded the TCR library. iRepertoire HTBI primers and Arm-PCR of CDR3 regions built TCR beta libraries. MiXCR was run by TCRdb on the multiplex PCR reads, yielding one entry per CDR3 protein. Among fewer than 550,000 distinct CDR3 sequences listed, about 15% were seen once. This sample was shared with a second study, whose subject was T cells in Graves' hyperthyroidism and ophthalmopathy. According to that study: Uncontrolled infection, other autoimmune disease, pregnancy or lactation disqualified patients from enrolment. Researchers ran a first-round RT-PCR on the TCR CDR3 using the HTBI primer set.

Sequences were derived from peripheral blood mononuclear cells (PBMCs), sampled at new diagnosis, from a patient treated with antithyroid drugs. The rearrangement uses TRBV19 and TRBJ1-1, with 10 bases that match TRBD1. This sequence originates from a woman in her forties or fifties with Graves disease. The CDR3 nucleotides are TGTGCCAGTACCCCAGGGACAGGGGCTTTCATGAACACTGAAGCTTTCTTT. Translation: CASTPGTGAFMNTEAFF.